This TCR beta chain was sequenced during a study of blood T cell repertoires in COVID-19. This clone was detected once. Some clones are missing from TCRdb's copy, which holds only in-frame ones; the method was immunoSEQ multiplex PCR. This table has 200,000 to 250,000 clones, roughly 85% appearing once. The germline V and J ends were trimmed by 1 base and 0 bases, with 6 bases remaining between them. Germline V gene lookup returns CDR1 SGHAT and CDR2 FQNNGV. The CDR3 extends over 15 amino acids. Material for sequencing was PBMCs or T cells enriched from blood (not recorded which). The sequence derives from a man in his thirties or forties who had recovered from COVID-19. V usage is TRBV11-2 and J usage is TRBJ2-2; D might be TRBD2 (5 bases). The CDR3 sequence: CASSLVGANTGELFF. For the CDR3, the DNA is TGTGCCAGCAGCTTAGTCGGGGCGAACACCGGGGAGCTGTTTTTT.